This T cell receptor (beta chain) emerged from a study of blood T cell repertoires in COVID-19. On the study more broadly: T cells, B-cell-depleted T cells, or PBMCs supplied cDNA or gDNA.

Clinical histories supplied by participants themselves formed the basis of cohort assignment. Repertoires were generated with immunoSEQ multiplex PCR, while TCRdb's copy carries only in-frame clones and drops some. The data show around 260,000 clones, with 70% to 90% seen just once and 4.3% held by the top ten. This TCR derives from a woman aged 25 to 39 who had recovered from COVID-19. Source material: PBMCs or T cells enriched from blood (not recorded which).

The CDR3 nucleotides read TGTGCCAGCAGCCTCTCCACCTCTAGCGGGAGTAGGAATGAGCAGTTCTTC. Amino acid sequence: CASSLSTSSGSRNEQFF. The chain recombines TRBV7-9 with TRBJ2-1, with 10 nucleotides matching TRBD2. The ends lost 5 bases at V and 7 bases at J; junction bases unmatched: 14. The germline CDR1 and CDR2 sequences are SEHNR and FQNEAQ (reference sequence). This CDR3 comprises 17 residues.